One sample yielded the 22 T cell receptor beta chains listed below, sequenced in a study of immune evolution from preneoplasia to lung adenocarcinoma. The protocol was immunoSEQ multiplex PCR, while the TCRdb copy is restricted to in-frame clones and leaves out a portion. Altogether about 13,000 clones are present, 70% to 90% being singletons, with the ten largest covering about 4.3%. The sample taken for sequencing was FFPE minimally invasive lung adenocarcinoma tissue. These TCRs come from a person aged 65 to 79 with lung adenocarcinoma.

The rearrangement links TRBV15 to TRBJ1-2; no clear D. Trimming removed 1 base at V and 3 bases at J, with 12 bases between. Germline CDR1 is LNHNV and CDR2 is YYDKDF (reference sequence). The CDR3 has 15 residues. CDR3 DNA: TGTGCCACCAGCAGAGCTGCGTCTTTAGACTATGGCTACACCTTC. It codes for CATSRAASLDYGYTF.

Comment on this clone: In the same sample, other DNA sequences code for this CDR3. In DNA form, the CDR3 reads TGTGCCAGCAGTTCCTTGGAGTCACGGTCACCCCTCCACTTT. Residues: CASSSLESRSPLHF. J is TRBJ1-6 and V is TRBV27; D remains unclear. The V end lost 4 bases, the J end lost 10 bases, and 14 bases lay between the germline ends. Germline CDR1 MNHEY, CDR2 SMNVEV (reference sequence). The CDR3 runs to 14 residues.

V and J are TRBV5-8 and TRBJ2-7; possible D gene TRBD2, 5 bases. This CDR3 contains 14 residues. Germline-derived CDR1 and CDR2 are SGHTS and YDEGEE. V gave up 0 bases and J gave up 3 bases, with 10 bases separating them. The CDR3, as DNA: TGTGCCAGCAGCTTGGCTAGCACCTACTACGAGCAGTACTTC. It is translated as CASSLASTYYEQYF.

This clone was counted once. The rearrangement uses TRBV28 and TRBJ1-1, with D maybe TRBD1 (5 bases). Trimming left V 3 bases short and J 5 bases short, with 16 bases between. Germline CDR1 is MDHEN and CDR2 is SYDVKM. The CDR3 is 15 amino acids. This chain's CDR3 is CASSFSTAGVTEAFF. CDR3 DNA: TGTGCCAGCAGTTTCTCGACAGCGGGGGTAACTGAAGCTTTCTTT.

Notes on this clone: The same CDR3 arises from other DNA sequences in this sample as well. The CDR3 loop reads CASSLAGGEQYF. CDR3 DNA: TGTGCCAGCAGCTTAGCAGGCGGCGAGCAGTACTTC. The chain joins TRBV7-8 to TRBJ2-7; D is unresolved. The ends were cut back, 0 bases at V and 6 bases at J, with 6 bases in the middle. CDR1 and CDR2 (germline): SGHVS, FQNEAQ. The CDR3 totals 12 residues.

The J gene is TRBJ1-1, the V gene TRBV10-3; D remains ambiguous. The CDR3 length is 13 residues. V lost 2 bases and J lost 1, with 5 bases in between. From germline, CDR1 is ENHRY and CDR2 SYGVKD. CDR3 sequence (DNA): TGTGCCATCAGTGAGAGTCAGAACACTGAAGCTTTCTTT. This encodes CAISESQNTEAFF.

The chain employs TRBV2 and TRBJ2-3; 8 positions agree with TRBD1. V was pared by 8 bases and J by 2 bases, with 6 bases of the junction left unmatched. This CDR3 comprises 14 residues. Germline assignment: CDR1 SNHLY and CDR2 FYNNEI. DNA for the CDR3: TGTGCCAGCGCCCAGGGGGCCTTCACAGATACGCAGTATTTT. Amino acid sequence: CASAQGAFTDTQYF.

The chain recombines TRBV28 with TRBJ2-7; D might be TRBD2 (6 bases). The V gene lost 1 base and the J gene lost 2 bases, with 9 bases spanning the gap. The length of the CDR3 is 14 residues. Germline assignment: CDR1 MDHEN and CDR2 SYDVKM. The CDR3: CASSLSAGTYEQYF. The CDR3, as DNA: TGTGCCAGCAGTTTATCAGCGGGCACCTACGAGCAGTACTTC.

The gene calls are TRBV11-3 and TRBJ2-7; 9 nucleotides align to TRBD1. Unmatched junction bases numbered 7, after V lost 3 bases and J lost 7 bases. Germline CDR1 reads SGHNT; CDR2 reads YENEEA. The CDR3 runs to 14 residues. The DNA of the CDR3 is TGTGCCAGCAGCTTGAGACAGGGGGACAGTGAGCAGTACTTC. Encoded protein: CASSLRQGDSEQYF. The full variable domain, in which reference TRBV11-3 and TRBJ2-7 provide the parts outside the CDR3, is EAGVVQSPRYKIIEKKQPVAFWCNPISGHNTLYWYLQNLGQGPELLIRYENEEAVDDSQLPKDRFSAERLKGVDSTLKIQPAELGDSAVYLCASSLRQGDSEQYFGPGTRLTVT.

This clone was recorded a few times. The chain has TRBV4-1 and TRBJ1-2; a possible D gene is TRBD1 (5 bases). The CDR3 extends over 16 amino acids. The V end lost 0 bases, the J end lost 7 bases, and 18 bases lay between the germline ends. CDR1 is MGHRA, CDR2 YSYEKL, per germline. CDR3 protein: CASSQDPGRESSGYTF. CDR3 DNA: TGCGCCAGCAGCCAAGATCCAGGCAGGGAGTCGAGTGGCTACACCTTC.

J is TRBJ1-6 and V is TRBV7-9, with a tentative D call TRBD1 (6 bases). Germline V gives CDR1 SEHNR, CDR2 FQNEAQ (reference sequence). The V and J ends lost 8 bases and 7 bases respectively, with 18 bases between them. This CDR3 region has 15 residues. CDR3 amino acids: CASEGGTGPNSPLHF. DNA for the CDR3: TGTGCCAGCGAGGGGGGAACAGGGCCAAATTCACCCCTCCACTTT.

This rearrangement joins TRBV19 to TRBJ1-4, with D hard to call. This CDR3 contains 15 residues. V shed 5 bases and J shed 4 bases, with 14 bases lying between them. CDR1 and CDR2 (germline): LNHDA, SQIVND (reference sequence). As DNA, the CDR3 is TGTGCCAGTAGTCTCCGGACGGATTATAATGAAAAACTGTTTTTT. Protein: CASSLRTDYNEKLFF.

This chain links TRBV10-3 with TRBJ1-1; 10 bases fit TRBD1. The CDR3 contains 14 residues. CDR1 is ENHRY and CDR2 is SYGVKD in the germline V gene. V dropped 5 bases and J dropped 4; count of bases not matched to a gene: 4. The CDR3 here is CAISQDRGSTEAFF. DNA of the CDR3: TGTGCCATCAGTCAGGACAGGGGGAGCACTGAAGCTTTCTTT.

This chain joins TRBV5-6 and TRBJ2-4; 7 nucleotides agree with TRBD1. V was pared by 7 bases and J by 7 bases, with 11 bases of the junction left unmatched. The CDR3 has 14 residues. Germline CDR1 is SGHDT and CDR2 is YYEEEE. The CDR3 loop reads CASGRQGSRNIQYF. CDR3 DNA sequence: TGTGCCAGCGGAAGACAGGGATCCAGGAACATTCAGTACTTC.

This chain connects TRBV25-1 to TRBJ1-1; D is perhaps TRBD1 (5 bases). In germline, CDR1 is MGHDK, CDR2 SYGVNS. This CDR3 has 15 amino acids. Trimming took off 3 bases at V and 4 bases at J, with 15 bases between the two ends. In DNA form, the CDR3 reads TGTGCCAGCAGTGAGGAATCGGGGGTCGGCACTGAAGCTTTCTTT. Its translation: CASSEESGVGTEAFF. Filled out from reference TRBV25-1 and TRBJ1-1, the complete variable domain reads EADIYQTPRYLVIGTGKKITLECSQTMGHDKMYWYQQDPGMELHLIHYSYGVNSTEKGDLSSESTVSRIRTEHFPLTLESARPSHTSQYLCASSEESGVGTEAFFGQGTRLTVV.

V usage is TRBV5-1 and J usage is TRBJ2-5, with TRBD1 matching 7 bases. J gave up 4 bases and V 2 bases, and 5 bases lay outside the gene matches. The germline CDR1 and CDR2 sequences are SGHRS and YFSETQ. The CDR3 runs to 14 residues. CDR3 residues: CASSFTGVGETQYF. CDR3 coding DNA: TGCGCCAGCAGCTTTACAGGGGTAGGAGAGACCCAGTACTTC.

The table lists this clone with a count of one. The chain joins TRBV6-5 to TRBJ1-5, with a weak D call TRBD1 (5 bases). CDR3 length: 14 residues. CDR1 MNHEY and CDR2 SVGAGI come from the germline V gene. V was trimmed by 5 bases and J by 7 bases, leaving 15 bases between them. DNA for the CDR3: TGTGCCAGCAGTAGGGACGACGTTGGACAGCCCCAGCATTTT. This encodes CASSRDDVGQPQHF.

V gene TRBV2 combines with J gene TRBJ2-7; the D is unclear. Looked up from germline, CDR1 is SNHLY and CDR2 is FYNNEI. CDR3 length equals 11 residues. V was clipped by 5 bases and J by 6 bases, with 8 bases between them. CDR3 in DNA: TGTGCCAGCAGTAAGACTTCCGAGCAGTACTTC. It translates to CASSKTSEQYF. Full variable domain (outside the CDR3, taken from reference TRBV2 and TRBJ2-7): EPEVTQTPSHQVTQMGQEVILRCVPISNHLYFYWYRQILGQKVEFLVSFYNNEISEKSEIFDDQFSVERPDGSNFTLKIRSTKLEDSAMYFCASSKTSEQYFGPGTRLTVT.

The chain links TRBV27 to TRBJ2-3; D gene unclear. CDR3 length: 15 amino acids. Germline V CDR1 and CDR2: MNHEY, SMNVEV (reference sequence). The V gene lost 3 bases and the J gene lost 0 bases, with 10 bases spanning the gap. The CDR3 loop is CASSFALTSTDTQYF. CDR3 nucleotide sequence: TGTGCCAGCAGTTTTGCCCTTACTAGCACAGATACGCAGTATTTT.

This chain connects TRBV4-1 to TRBJ2-3; 8 bases fit TRBD1. V lost 4 bases, J lost 4 bases, and 10 bases stayed unmatched. Germline values: CDR1 MGHRA, CDR2 YSYEKL. The CDR3 covers 16 residues. DNA of the CDR3: TGCGCCAGCAGCCCAGGTGGACAGGGCTTGGCAGATACGCAGTATTTT. Protein sequence: CASSPGGQGLADTQYF.

V gene TRBV11-1 combines with J gene TRBJ2-7; D unresolved. There are 13 residues in the CDR3. Trimming took off 2 bases at V and 5 bases at J, with 10 bases between the two ends. Germline V gene lookup returns CDR1 SGHAT and CDR2 FQDESV (reference sequence). This CDR3 is CASSLRMGNEQYF. DNA of the CDR3: TGTGCCAGCAGCTTACGTATGGGTAACGAGCAGTACTTC.

The chain links TRBV7-9 to TRBJ1-2; D is possibly TRBD1 (6 bases). Germline CDR1 is SEHNR and CDR2 is FQNEAQ (reference sequence). V was cut by 0 bases and J by 4 bases, with 9 bases left in between. The CDR3 length is 14 residues. CDR3 protein: CASSLALGGYGYTF. CDR3 DNA sequence: TGTGCCAGCAGCTTAGCCCTAGGGGGCTATGGCTACACCTTC.